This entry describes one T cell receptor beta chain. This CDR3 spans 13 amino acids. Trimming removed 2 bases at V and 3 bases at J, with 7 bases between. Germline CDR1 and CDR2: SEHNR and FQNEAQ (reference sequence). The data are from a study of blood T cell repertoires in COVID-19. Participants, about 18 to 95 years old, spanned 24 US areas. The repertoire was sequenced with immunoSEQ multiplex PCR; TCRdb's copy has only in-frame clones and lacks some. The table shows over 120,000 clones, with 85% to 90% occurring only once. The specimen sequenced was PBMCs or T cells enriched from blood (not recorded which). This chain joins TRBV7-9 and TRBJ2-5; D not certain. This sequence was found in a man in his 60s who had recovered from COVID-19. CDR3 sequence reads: CASSLIQKETQYF. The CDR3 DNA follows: TGTGCCAGCAGCTTAATACAGAAAGAGACCCAGTACTTC.